Here is one T cell receptor beta chain with its context. Its antigen is undetermined. The germline V gene has CDR1 SNHLY and CDR2 FYNNEI. Trimming at V came to 4 bases and at J to 5 bases, leaving 8 bases not matched to a gene. This CDR3 has 15 amino acids. These data belong to a study of early stage breast cancer tumors. At the level of the study: Most invasive tumors, about 75% of the 16, were ER+/PR+/HER2-.

Blood replicates held 0.5 ug DNA, tumor or normal breast 1.5 ug, two each. Profiling relied on immunoSEQ multiplex PCR, and the TCRdb table lists in-frame clones only, not all of them. There are roughly 19,000 clones in the sample; roughly 76% occur only once, and around 30% lies in the top ten. Study-wide findings and caveats: Compared with adjacent normal breast tissue, tumors showed around 2.7-fold greater T cell density and higher clonality. Enriched TCRB sequences shared across patients were mostly commonly generated sequences.

J is TRBJ2-3 and V is TRBV2; 8 bases align to TRBD1. This clonotype was sampled from a person aged 55-75 years with breast cancer. Source material: blood. The CDR3 DNA reads as TGTGCCAGCAGTGCGGGCAGGGGGCTTCGAGATACGCAGTATTTT. It translates to CASSAGRGLRDTQYF. Combining the CDR3 with reference TRBV2 and TRBJ2-3 gives the whole variable domain EPEVTQTPSHQVTQMGQEVILRCVPISNHLYFYWYRQILGQKVEFLVSFYNNEISEKSEIFDDQFSVERPDGSNFTLKIRSTKLEDSAMYFCASSAGRGLRDTQYFGPGTRLTVL.